The present T cell receptor (beta chain) was sequenced within a study of blood T cell repertoires in COVID-19. Study details: From the United States, Italy and Spain came samples of acute and convalescent COVID-19. PBMCs, B-cell-depleted T cells, or T cells were the source of the cDNA or gDNA that made up the material.

Original data processing: Amplification of reference gene primers was used by the study to estimate nucleated cell counts. Sequencing used immunoSEQ multiplex PCR; TCRdb keeps in-frame clones, though not all of them. For V, J and clone size, that table is used; D and trimming come from the DNA. Counted here are 70,000 to 90,000 clones, roughly 80% occurring once; the ten biggest clones make up roughly 18%. Germline CDR1 SGHTA, CDR2 FQGNSA. V dropped 1 base and J dropped 4 bases, with 5 bases sitting between them. The length of the CDR3 is 13 residues. This receptor was identified in a woman older than 75 with acute or convalescent COVID-19. This chain links TRBV7-2 with TRBJ1-5; D is undetermined. The source material was peripheral blood. In nucleotides, the CDR3 is TGTGCCAGCAGCTTAGAATATAATCAGCCCCAGCATTTT. It codes for CASSLEYNQPQHF.